The 31 T cell receptor beta chains listed next were all sequenced from one sample in a study of T cell changes during pregnancy in multiple sclerosis. Assay: immunoSEQ multiplex PCR; the TCRdb copy retains only in-frame clones and omits some. The sample has about 42,000 clones, around 84% seen once; the top ten hold around 0.65%. The sample in question was CD4+ T cells from peripheral blood mononuclear cells, obtained before pregnancy. All receptors derive from a female donor with multiple sclerosis, enrolled in a pregnancy study.

This clone has only a few counts. V gene TRBV2 combines with J gene TRBJ1-2; D gene uncertain. The length of the CDR3 is 13 residues. V gave up 2 bases and J gave up 10 bases, with 14 bases separating them. Germline lookup yields CDR1 SNHLY and CDR2 FYNNEI. The CDR3 nucleotides read TGTGCCAGCAGTGAATGGGAGTCGGCAGTCTACACCTTC. It codes for CASSEWESAVYTF.

Here the CDR3 reads CASSLAGQGDTEAFF. The CDR3 nucleotides read TGCGCCAGCAGCTTGGCGGGACAGGGAGACACTGAAGCTTTCTTT. This chain connects TRBV5-1 to TRBJ1-1; 9 nucleotides align to TRBD1. CDR1 SGHRS and CDR2 YFSETQ come from the germline V gene. J gave up 3 bases and V 0 bases, and 3 bases lay outside the gene matches. This CDR3 region has 15 residues.

V is TRBV19 and J is TRBJ1-5; 7 positions agree with TRBD1. The V gene end was trimmed by 10 bases and the J gene end by 3 bases; junction bases not matched to a gene: 6. Germline V gene lookup returns CDR1 LNHDA and CDR2 SQIVND (reference sequence). The CDR3 extends over 13 amino acids. The CDR3 sequence is CATRGQNNQPQHF. As DNA, the CDR3 is TGTGCCACCAGGGGACAGAACAATCAGCCCCAGCATTTT.

This clone came up once. The chain links TRBV5-1 to TRBJ2-3; 7 nucleotides agree with TRBD1. Germline V lookup: CDR1 SGHRS, CDR2 YFSETQ. The CDR3 loop spans 16 amino acids. Trimming removed 2 bases from V and 1 base from J; junction bases left unmatched: 7. The CDR3 reads CASSFRGGVGTDTQYF. In nucleotides, the CDR3 is TGCGCCAGCAGCTTTCGAGGGGGCGTCGGCACAGATACGCAGTATTTT.

This sequence joins TRBV15 and TRBJ1-2; possible D gene TRBD1, 6 bases. The CDR3 totals 15 residues. Germline CDR1 LNHNV, CDR2 YYDKDF (reference sequence). V shed 3 bases and J shed 8 bases, with 19 bases lying between them. The CDR3 DNA reads as TGTGCCACCAGCAGCGCGGCGGACAAGGGGGTAGGCTACACCTTC. Translating it yields CATSSAADKGVGYTF.

CDR3 nucleotide sequence: TGTGCCAGCAGTCGCCAGGGACAGAACACCGGGGAGCTGTTTTTT. Amino acids: CASSRQGQNTGELFF. This chain links TRBV6-5 with TRBJ2-2; weak D call: TRBD1 (6 bases). The germline CDR1 and CDR2 sequences are MNHEY and SVGAGI. The V gene lost 5 bases and the J gene lost 1 base, with 11 bases spanning the gap. This CDR3 has 15 residues.

This chain connects TRBV7-9 to TRBJ2-1; 12 bases are a match to TRBD1. Germline loops: CDR1 SEHNR, CDR2 FQNEAQ (reference sequence). This CDR3 spans 17 amino acids. Trimming removed 2 bases from V and 8 bases from J; junction bases left unmatched: 10. CDR3 loop: CASSLTWGQGAPHEQFF. CDR3 nucleotide sequence: TGTGCCAGCAGCTTAACTTGGGGACAGGGGGCACCCCATGAGCAGTTCTTC.

The rearrangement joins TRBV9 to TRBJ2-2; 9 bases map to TRBD1. Per the germline V gene, CDR1 is SGDLS and CDR2 is YYNGEE. The CDR3 covers 16 residues. Trimming cost V 3 bases and J 3 bases; bases outside gene matches: 6. CDR3 nucleotides: TGTGCCAGCAGCGAAACAGGGGGCATATACACCGGGGAGCTGTTTTTT. Translating gives CASSETGGIYTGELFF.

J is TRBJ2-7 and V is TRBV11-3; TRBD2 aligns across 7 bases. Per germline, CDR1 SGHNT and CDR2 YENEEA. The junction had 3 bases not matched to a gene; V was cut back by 3 bases and J by 4 bases. The CDR3 is 13 amino acids. CDR3 sequence reads: CASSLSGVYEQYF. The DNA for the CDR3 is TGTGCCAGCAGCTTGAGCGGGGTTTACGAGCAGTACTTC.

This clone was recorded once. Other DNA sequences in the same sample also yield this CDR3. The V call is TRBV6-1, the J call TRBJ1-1; D is unclear. V shed 3 bases and J shed 5 bases, with 10 bases lying between them. This CDR3 is built from 13 residues. In germline, CDR1 is MNHNS, CDR2 SASEGT. This CDR3 reads CASSEPRGTEAFF. The CDR3 coding sequence is TGTGCCAGCAGTGAGCCGCGAGGTACTGAAGCTTTCTTT.

V and J are TRBV6-1 and TRBJ1-1; weak D call: TRBD1 (5 bases). Trimming pared 4 bases from V and 5 bases from J, leaving 17 bases between. The CDR3 sequence is 15 residues long. Per germline, CDR1 MNHNS and CDR2 SASEGT. In DNA form, the CDR3 reads TGTGCCAGCAGTGCAGGGTTTTGGGGAAAGACTGAAGCTTTCTTT. As protein: CASSAGFWGKTEAFF.

The J gene is TRBJ2-7, the V gene TRBV5-1; 9 bases map to TRBD1. There are 14 residues in the CDR3. CDR1 and CDR2 from the germline V gene are SGHRS and YFSETQ. The junction had 7 bases not matched to a gene; V was cut back by 4 bases and J by 5 bases. CDR3 nucleotide sequence: TGCGCCAGCAGCGGGGGACAGGGTTACCACGAGCAGTACTTC. Translation: CASSGGQGYHEQYF.

This chain uses TRBV18 with TRBJ2-2; 9 bases map to TRBD1. Unmatched junction bases numbered 11, after V lost 0 bases and J lost 6 bases. Germline V CDR1 and CDR2: KGHSH, LQKENI. This CDR3 has 18 amino acids. This chain's CDR3 is CASSPPRGQGMVAGELFF. For the CDR3, the DNA is TGTGCCAGCTCACCACCGAGGGGACAGGGAATGGTCGCCGGGGAGCTGTTTTTT.

This clone was observed once. The rearrangement joins TRBV7-3 to TRBJ2-1; 7 bases are a match to TRBD1. The CDR3 has 16 residues. The V segment lost 5 bases and the J segment 6 bases; nucleotides outside the gene matches: 13. Germline CDR1 SGHTA, CDR2 FQGTGA. The CDR3 here is CASSPPIERGLNEQFF. DNA of the CDR3: TGTGCCAGCAGCCCCCCAATTGAGAGGGGGCTCAATGAGCAGTTCTTC.

The chain recombines TRBV18 with TRBJ1-2, with 8 bases that match TRBD1. With 5 bases clipped from V and 2 bases from J, the junction kept 10 bases outside the gene matches. Germline V gives CDR1 KGHSH, CDR2 LQKENI. The length of the CDR3 is 16 residues. The CDR3 DNA is TGTGCCAGCTCAACAATACGGACAGGGAGGAACTATGGCTACACCTTC. Encoded protein: CASSTIRTGRNYGYTF.

This clone has a single count. This chain links TRBV7-9 with TRBJ2-3; 8 nucleotides agree with TRBD2. Germline V gives CDR1 SEHNR, CDR2 FQNEAQ (reference sequence). J gave up 2 bases and V 5 bases, and 18 bases lay outside the gene matches. This CDR3 has 19 amino acids. For the CDR3, the DNA is TGTGCCAGCAGCCGCACCAAATCCACTAGCGGCCTTTACACAGATACGCAGTATTTT. Protein: CASSRTKSTSGLYTDTQYF.

V usage is TRBV30 and J usage is TRBJ2-1; 8 bases line up with TRBD2. The V segment lost 0 bases and the J segment 6 bases; nucleotides outside the gene matches: 10. CDR1 and CDR2 (germline): GTSNPN, SVGIG (reference sequence). The CDR3 has 16 residues. The CDR3, as DNA: TGTGCCTGGAGTGTTCTCAGCGGGAGTGTAAGCAATGAGCAGTTCTTC. The encoded protein is CAWSVLSGSVSNEQFF.

As to this clone: Other nucleotide sequences in the sample specify the same CDR3. J is TRBJ2-5 and V is TRBV29-1, with 7 nucleotides matching TRBD2. CDR1 and CDR2 from the germline V gene are SQVTM and ANQGSEA. With 4 bases clipped from V and 4 bases from J, the junction kept 21 bases outside the gene matches. The CDR3 extends over 18 amino acids. DNA for the CDR3: TGCAGCGTTGTCGGGCGGAGCGGGACTGGACTAGGCGGAGAGACCCAGTACTTC. Protein product: CSVVGRSGTGLGGETQYF. The variable domain in full, with the rest retrieved from reference TRBV29-1 and TRBJ2-5, is SAVISQKPSRDICQRGTSLTIQCQVDSQVTMMFWYRQQPGQSLTLIATANQGSEATYESGFVIDKFPISRPNLTFSTLTVSNMSPEDSSIYLCSVVGRSGTGLGGETQYFGPGTRLLVL.

V gene TRBV5-3 combines with J gene TRBJ2-7; 14 nucleotides align to TRBD2. TRBV5-3 is noted as an ORF with a role that remains uncertain. V was clipped by 5 bases and J by 6 bases; unmatched bases: 10. The CDR3 extends over 16 amino acids. The CDR3 here is CARSEAGTSGSGEQYF. In DNA form, the CDR3 reads TGTGCCAGAAGTGAGGCCGGGACTAGCGGGAGCGGCGAGCAGTACTTC.

The chain carries TRBV7-8 and TRBJ1-1, with D unclear. The germline V and J ends were trimmed by 5 bases and 4 bases, with 23 bases remaining between them. CDR1 SGHVS and CDR2 FQNEAQ come from the germline V gene. The CDR3 is 17 residues long. CDR3 amino acids: CASSNPFVSRSITEAFF. The CDR3 nucleotides read TGTGCCAGCAGCAACCCCTTTGTTTCCAGGTCGATCACTGAAGCTTTCTTT.

V usage is TRBV15 and J usage is TRBJ2-3; 9 bases map to TRBD2. This CDR3 region has 17 residues. Losses at the gene ends were 5 bases for V and 7 bases for J; bases not matched to a gene: 16. Germline values: CDR1 LNHNV, CDR2 YYDKDF (reference sequence). The CDR3 here is CATSSSGDSGPQYTQYF. The CDR3 DNA is TGTGCCACCAGCTCTAGCGGGGACTCCGGGCCACAGTATACGCAGTATTTT.

The V call is TRBV7-9, the J call TRBJ2-5; TRBD2 matches at 8 bases. This CDR3 comprises 15 residues. The junction had 6 bases not matched to a gene; V was cut back by 1 base and J by 5 bases. Germline V lookup: CDR1 SEHNR, CDR2 FQNEAQ (reference sequence). CDR3 sequence (DNA): TGTGCCAGCAGCTTAGGCGGGGGGACGAAGGAGACCCAGTACTTC. Residues: CASSLGGGTKETQYF.

This clone has just one count. The chain has TRBV10-2 and TRBJ1-1, with D possibly being TRBD1 (5 bases). The CDR3 loop spans 12 amino acids. Per germline, CDR1 WSHSY and CDR2 SAAADI. Trimming removed 8 bases at V and 5 bases at J, with 12 bases between. In nucleotides, the CDR3 is TGCGCCAGCGGGCGACAGACTACTGAAGCTTTCTTT. This sequence encodes CASGRQTTEAFF.

This rearrangement joins TRBV18 to TRBJ1-4, with D hard to call. Germline V gene lookup returns CDR1 KGHSH and CDR2 LQKENI. This CDR3 contains 13 residues. CDR3 residues: CACKRSGNEKLFF. The CDR3 coding sequence is TGTGCGTGTAAGAGATCCGGGAATGAAAAACTGTTTTTT. The full variable domain, with the rest looked up from reference TRBV18 and TRBJ1-4, is NAGVMQNPRHLVRRRGQEARLRCSPMKGHSHVYWYRQLPEEGLKFMVYLQKENIIDESGMPKERFSAEFPKEGPSILRIQQVVRGDSAAYFCACKRSGNEKLFFGSGTQLSVL.

This clone was counted many times. The gene calls are TRBV29-1 and TRBJ2-1; a weak D match, TRBD2 (5 bases). Trimming cost V 5 bases and J 5 bases, with 22 bases left between them. The CDR3 covers 16 residues. In germline, CDR1 is SQVTM, CDR2 ANQGSEA. CDR3 coding DNA: TGCAGCGTTTGGGCCCACGGGAACTCTAGGGACAATGAGCAGTTCTTC. Translated, it gives CSVWAHGNSRDNEQFF.

The chain joins TRBV4-2 to TRBJ2-5; 10 nucleotides align to TRBD2. Trimming at V came to 5 bases and at J to 5 bases, leaving 8 bases not matched to a gene. CDR3 size: 15 residues. CDR1 LGHNA and CDR2 YNFKEQ come from the germline V gene. CDR3 nucleotides: TGTGCCAGCAGCGGACCACTAGCGGGACGGGAGACCCAGTACTTC. Its protein is CASSGPLAGRETQYF.

The CDR3: CASSLSGASSEQYF. The CDR3 DNA follows: TGTGCCAGCAGCTTAAGCGGCGCCAGTTCCGAGCAGTACTTC. This chain joins TRBV7-9 and TRBJ2-7; possible D gene TRBD2, 5 bases. Deletions cut 2 bases from V and 6 bases from J, with 14 bases between. Germline values: CDR1 SEHNR, CDR2 FQNEAQ (reference sequence). This CDR3 is built from 14 residues.

This clone was observed a single time. The rearrangement links TRBV4-2 to TRBJ2-7, with 9 bases lining up with TRBD2. CDR3 length: 17 residues. V dropped 0 bases and J dropped 1; count of bases not matched to a gene: 7. The germline V gene encodes CDR1 LGHNA and CDR2 YNFKEQ. The DNA of the CDR3 is TGTGCCAGCAGCCAAGATACCCTAGCGGGACTTTCCTACGAGCAGTACTTC. Its translation is CASSQDTLAGLSYEQYF.

The chain couples TRBV7-7 to TRBJ2-5, with TRBD2 identical over 9 bases. This CDR3 has 14 amino acids. Looked up from germline, CDR1 is SSHAT and CDR2 is FNYEAQ (reference sequence). J lost 5 bases, V lost 1 base, and 2 bases had no gene match. CDR3 protein: CASSLGLAAETQYF. The CDR3 DNA reads as TGTGCCAGCAGCTTAGGACTAGCGGCGGAGACCCAGTACTTC. The whole variable domain, remainder taken from reference TRBV7-7 and TRBJ2-5, is GAGVSQSPRYKVTKRGQDVTLRCDPISSHATLYWYQQALGQGPEFLTYFNYEAQPDKSGLPSDRFSAERPEGSISTLTIQRTEQRDSAMYRCASSLGLAAETQYFGPGTRLLVL.

This clone has more than one count but fewer than ten. The chain combines TRBV12-2 with TRBJ2-4; the tabulated D call, TRBD1, remains unverified against the DNA. TRBV12-2 is labeled a pseudogene. This CDR3 is built from 13 residues. CDR3 DNA sequence: TGTGCAAGTCGCAGGGGAGCCAAAAACATTCAGTACTTC. Translation gives CASRRGAKNIQYF.

The rearrangement joins TRBV19 to TRBJ2-1; a weak D match, TRBD2 (5 bases). V lost 9 bases to trimming and J lost 7 bases, with 25 bases between them. CDR1 and CDR2 from the germline V gene are LNHDA and SQIVND (reference sequence). There are 16 residues in the CDR3. As DNA, the CDR3 is TGTGCCAGCACTTCGATGGGGATGACGGAGCGGAATGAGCAGTTCTTC. This translates into CASTSMGMTERNEQFF.